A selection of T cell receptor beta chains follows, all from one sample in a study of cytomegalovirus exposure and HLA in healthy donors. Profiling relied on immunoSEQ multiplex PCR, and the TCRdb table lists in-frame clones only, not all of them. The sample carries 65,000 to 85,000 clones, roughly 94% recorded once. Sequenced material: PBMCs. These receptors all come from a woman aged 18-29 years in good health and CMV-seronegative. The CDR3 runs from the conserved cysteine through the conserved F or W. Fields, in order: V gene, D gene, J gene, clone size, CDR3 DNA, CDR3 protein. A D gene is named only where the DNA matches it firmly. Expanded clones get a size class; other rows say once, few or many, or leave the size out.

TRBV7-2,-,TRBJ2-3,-,TGTGCCAGCAGCTTAGCGCCCGGGGGACTGGATACGCAGTATTTT,CASSLAPGGLDTQYF
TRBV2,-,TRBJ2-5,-,TGTGCCAGCACCCTCCCAGGACACCACCAAGAGACCCAGTACTTC,CASTLPGHHQETQYF
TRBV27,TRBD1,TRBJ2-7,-,TGTGCCAGCAGTTGGACCGGGACAGCCTCCTACGAGCAGTACTTC,CASSWTGTASYEQYF
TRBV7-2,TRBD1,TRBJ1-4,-,TGTGCCAGCAGCGAAGGGGACAGGGGTGTAACTAATGAAAAACTGTTTTTT,CASSEGDRGVTNEKLFF
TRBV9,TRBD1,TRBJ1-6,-,TGTGCCAGCAGCGGACAGGGGGGGAATTCACCCCTCCACTTT,CASSGQGGNSPLHF
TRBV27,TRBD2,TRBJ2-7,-,TGTGCCAGCAGTCCACTAGCGGGAGGGCCGGGCGAGCAGTACTTC,CASSPLAGGPGEQYF
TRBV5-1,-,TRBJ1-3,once,TGCGCCAGCAGCTCGCCCATCTTTAGTGGAAACACCATATATTTT,CASSSPIFSGNTIYF
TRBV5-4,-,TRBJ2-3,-,TGTGCCAGCAGCCCCCTAGGGGGTTCGGGAGATACGCAGTATTTT,CASSPLGGSGDTQYF
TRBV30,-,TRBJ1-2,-,TGTGCCTGGAGTGGATGGCAGGGGCTGACCGTCTATGGCTACACCTTC,CAWSGWQGLTVYGYTF
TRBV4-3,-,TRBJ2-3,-,TGCGCCAGCAGCCAAGATAGGGCGGGGCCGAGCACAGATACGCAGTATTTT,CASSQDRAGPSTDTQYF
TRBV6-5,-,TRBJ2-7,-,TGTGCCAGCAGTCGGACAGATGGATACGAGCAGTACTTC,CASSRTDGYEQYF
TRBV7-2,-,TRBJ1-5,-,TGTGCCAGCAGCTTGGGCAGGGTGGAAAACAATCAGCCCCAGCATTTT,CASSLGRVENNQPQHF
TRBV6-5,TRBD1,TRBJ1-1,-,TGTGCCAGCAGACGACAGGGTTGGACTGAAGCTTTCTTT,CASRRQGWTEAFF
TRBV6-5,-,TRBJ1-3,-,TGTGCCAGCAGATACAAGGGGACCATATATTTT,CASRYKGTIYF
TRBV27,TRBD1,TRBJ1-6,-,TGTGCCAGCAGTTTATCGAGGACAGGGTTCTCACCCCTCCACTTT,CASSLSRTGFSPLHF
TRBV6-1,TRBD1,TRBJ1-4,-,TGTGCCAGCAGTATTGCCGGGACAGATGAAAAACTGTTTTTT,CASSIAGTDEKLFF
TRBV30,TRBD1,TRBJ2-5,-,TGTGCCTGGAGCGTGGGACAGGGGGCAAGAGAGACCCAGTACTTC,CAWSVGQGARETQYF
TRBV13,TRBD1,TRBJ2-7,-,TGTGCCAGCAGCCAACACAGGGGGAGATCCTACGAGCAGTACTTC,CASSQHRGRSYEQYF
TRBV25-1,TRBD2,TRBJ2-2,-,TGTGCCAGCTCCCCGGGACTAGCGGTCACCGGGGAGCTGTTTTTT,CASSPGLAVTGELFF
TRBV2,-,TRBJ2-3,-,TGTGCCAGCAGGGACTGGGGTTATGACACAGATACGCAGTATTTT,CASRDWGYDTDTQYF
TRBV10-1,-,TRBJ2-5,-,TGCGCCAGCAGTGAAGGCGCAGGTCGGAAAGAGACCCAGTACTTC,CASSEGAGRKETQYF
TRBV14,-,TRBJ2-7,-,TGTGCCAGCAGCCAAGGTAGCGGACCCTACGAGCAGTACTTC,CASSQGSGPYEQYF
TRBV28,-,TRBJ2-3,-,TGTGCCAGCAGCCAACTAGTAAGACTAAGAGATACGCAGTATTTT,CASSQLVRLRDTQYF
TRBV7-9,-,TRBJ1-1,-,TGTGCCAGCAAGCGGGGGTGGACTGAAGCTTTCTTT,CASKRGWTEAFF
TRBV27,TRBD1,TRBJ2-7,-,TGTGCCAGCATCCTATCGCGACAGGGGGCCTACGAGCAGTACTTC,CASILSRQGAYEQYF
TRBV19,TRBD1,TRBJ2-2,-,TGTGCCAGTAGTAGGGGACAGGGAACCGGGGAGCTGTTTTTT,CASSRGQGTGELFF
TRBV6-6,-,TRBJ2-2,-,TGTGCCAGCAGTTACTCGAAGGCGGGGAACACCGGGGAGCTGTTTTTT,CASSYSKAGNTGELFF
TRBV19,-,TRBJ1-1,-,TGTGCCAGTATGGAGGGTAATACTAACACTGAAGCTTTCTTT,CASMEGNTNTEAFF
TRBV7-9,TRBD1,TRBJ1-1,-,TGTGCCAGCAGCTTACACGGACAGGGGAAAGCGAACACTGAAGCTTTCTTT,CASSLHGQGKANTEAFF
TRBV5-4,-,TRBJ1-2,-,TGTGCCAGCAGCTCCCAAGCGGGGGGGATCTATGGCTACACCTTC,CASSSQAGGIYGYTF
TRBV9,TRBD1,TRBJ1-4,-,TGTGCCAGCAGCTTAGGACAGGGAGCTAATGAAAAACTGTTTTTT,CASSLGQGANEKLFF
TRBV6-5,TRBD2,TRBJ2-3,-,TGTGCCAGCAGTTTCCGAACTAGCGGGAAAACAGATACGCAGTATTTT,CASSFRTSGKTDTQYF
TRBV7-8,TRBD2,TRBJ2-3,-,TGTGCCAGCAGTCCTGGACTAGCGGGAGGGGCAGATACGCAGTATTTT,CASSPGLAGGADTQYF
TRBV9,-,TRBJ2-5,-,TGTGCCAGCAGCGTAGCGCCGGCCAGGGTCGGGGAGACCCAGTACTTC,CASSVAPARVGETQYF
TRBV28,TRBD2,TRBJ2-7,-,TGTGCCAGCAGTTTTAGCGGGAGCAACGAGCAGTACTTC,CASSFSGSNEQYF
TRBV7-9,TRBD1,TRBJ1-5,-,TGTGCCAGCAGCTTGGGACAGGCCGTAGCTCAGCCCCAGCATTTT,CASSLGQAVAQPQHF
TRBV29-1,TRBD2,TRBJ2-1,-,TGCAGCGTTGGTGGACTAGCGGCTCCAACCGCCTACAATGAGCAGTTCTTC,CSVGGLAAPTAYNEQFF
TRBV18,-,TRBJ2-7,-,TGTGCCAGCTCACCACCTGGGGGCTTGAAATACGAGCAGTACTTC,CASSPPGGLKYEQYF
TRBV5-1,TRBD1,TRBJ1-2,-,TGCGCCAGCAGATCGAGCCGGGACAGGGGGATGCCGACCTATGGCTACACCTTC,CASRSSRDRGMPTYGYTF
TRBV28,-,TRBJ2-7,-,TGTGCCAGCAGTTTATGGAGCGAGCAGTACTTC,CASSLWSEQYF
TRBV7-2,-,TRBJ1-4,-,TGTGCCAGCAGCCGTGGGCTACAGCCTACAACTAATGAAAAACTGTTTTTT,CASSRGLQPTTNEKLFF
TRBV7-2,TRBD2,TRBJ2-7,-,TGTGCCAGCAGCTCCCTAGCGGGAGTGGAGGAGCAGTACTTC,CASSSLAGVEEQYF
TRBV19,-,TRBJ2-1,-,TGTGCCAGTAGGGAGGTGTCGAATGGTGAGCAGTTCTTC,CASREVSNGEQFF
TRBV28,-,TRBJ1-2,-,TGTGCCAGCATCGGCAGGGGCAATGGCTACACCTTC,CASIGRGNGYTF
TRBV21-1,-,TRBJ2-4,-,TGTGCCAGCAGCAAAGGCCAAAAACAGGAAACCTTATTCCTAGGCAAAAACATTCAGTACTTC,CASSKGQKQETLFLGKNIQYF
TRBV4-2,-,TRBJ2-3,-,TGTGCCAGCAGCCAAGATAGTCGGGGCACAGATACGCAGTATTTT,CASSQDSRGTDTQYF
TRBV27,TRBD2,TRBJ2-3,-,TGTGCCAGCGGGGGGGGGATGACAGATACGCAGTATTTT,CASGGGMTDTQYF
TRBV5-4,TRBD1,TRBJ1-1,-,TGTGCCAGCAGCTTGGCACTACAGGGGGCGAACACTGAAGCTTTCTTT,CASSLALQGANTEAFF
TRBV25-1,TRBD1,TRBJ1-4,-,TGTGCCAGCAGTGACTGGGACAGGGGGCATGAAAAACTGTTTTTT,CASSDWDRGHEKLFF
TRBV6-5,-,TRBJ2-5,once,TGTGCCAGCAGTTACTCGAGGGGGGAGACCCAGTACTTC,CASSYSRGETQYF
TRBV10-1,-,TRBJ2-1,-,TGCGCCAGCAGTGAGTCGCTAGCAGCCGATGAGCAGTTCTTC,CASSESLAADEQFF
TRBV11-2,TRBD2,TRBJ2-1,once,TGTGCCAGCAGCTTATTTTCCGGGACTAGCGGGAGGGCCCTTGTTGAGCAGTTCTTC,CASSLFSGTSGRALVEQFF
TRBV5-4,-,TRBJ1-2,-,TGTGCCAGCAGCTGGCAGGGGAACTATGGCTACACCTTC,CASSWQGNYGYTF